These 29 T cell receptor beta chains were all obtained from the same sample, sequenced in a study of T cell repertoires in cytomegalovirus infection. TCRdb used MiXCR to reprocess the reads, holding one entry per CDR3 protein. The table lists just over 450,000 distinct CDR3 sequences, under 45% of them singletons. These receptors' targets are unknown. Sequencing used cultured PBMCs, obtained from culture after CMV antigen stimulation. These receptors were taken from a human donor in good health (CMV status not recorded). Some clones in this sample may be carry-over from other donors' samples.

This chain connects TRBV12-3 or TRBV12-4 to TRBJ1-4, with no clear D. This CDR3 is 12 amino acids long. Deletions cut 5 bases from V and 5 bases from J, with 6 bases between. DNA for the CDR3: TGTGCCAGCAGTCGTTTCAATGAAAAACTGTTTTTT. Protein product: CASSRFNEKLFF.

V gene TRBV2 combines with J gene TRBJ2-3; D may be TRBD2 (6 bases). V was trimmed by 1 base and J by 2 bases, leaving 7 bases between them. CDR3 length: 14 residues. The germline V gene encodes CDR1 SNHLY and CDR2 FYNNEI. DNA of the CDR3: TGTGCCAGCAGTGAAGGACTAGTCACAGATACGCAGTATTTT. Its protein product is CASSEGLVTDTQYF.

This CDR3 is CASSLYLRAGDTQYF. DNA for the CDR3: TGTGCCAGCAGCTTATATCTCAGGGCGGGAGATACGCAGTATTTT. The chain has TRBV7-2 and TRBJ2-3; TRBD1 or TRBD2 may be the D gene (5 bases each). The CDR3 totals 15 residues. CDR1 and CDR2 from the germline V gene are SGHTA and FQGNSA. The germline V and J ends were trimmed by 2 bases and 5 bases, with 14 bases remaining between them.

CDR3 region: CATALRTGELFF. The CDR3 DNA reads TGTGCCACTGCCCTTAGAACCGGGGAGCTGTTTTTT. This chain links TRBV19 with TRBJ2-2; no firm D call. V dropped 10 bases and J dropped 5 bases, with 11 bases sitting between them. The CDR3 contains 12 residues. Per the germline V gene, CDR1 is LNHDA and CDR2 is SQIVND (reference sequence).

The chain couples TRBV5-1 to TRBJ2-5; 9 nucleotides align to TRBD1. CDR1 and CDR2 (germline): SGHRS, YFSETQ. After removal of 4 bases from V and 1 base from J, the junction contained 5 bases not matched to a gene. The length of the CDR3 is 15 residues. CDR3 bases: TGCGCCAGCAGCCCCGGACAGGGGCGCCAAGAGACCCAGTACTTC. The encoded protein is CASSPGQGRQETQYF.

The rearrangement joins TRBV28 to TRBJ2-1; TRBD1 is a possible D gene (5 bases). V lost 4 bases and J 13 bases, leaving 17 bases between the germline ends. The CDR3 has 13 residues. Germline lookup yields CDR1 MDHEN and CDR2 SYDVKM. CDR3 bases: TGTGCCAGCAGTTCGGACAACCCTCCATACCAGTTCTTC. Amino acid sequence: CASSSDNPPYQFF.

V and J are TRBV5-5 and TRBJ2-5; 10 bases line up with TRBD1. This CDR3 region has 20 residues. CDR1 and CDR2 from the germline V gene are SGHKS and YYEKEE (reference sequence). V was clipped by 6 bases and J by 3 bases; unmatched bases: 23. In DNA, the CDR3 is TGTGCCAGCATTTCACAGCCCAAAGGACAGGGGGGACTCTTAGAAGAGACCCAGTACTTC. Residues: CASISQPKGQGGLLEETQYF.

V is TRBV19 and J is TRBJ1-1, with D possibly being TRBD1 (5 bases). The CDR3 has 16 amino acids. Between the trimmed V and J ends, which lost 10 bases and 0 bases, there was a span of 21 bases. Germline values: CDR1 LNHDA, CDR2 SQIVND (reference sequence). CDR3 in DNA: TGTGCCACGCGCCCTTCCGGGGAGGGGATGAACACTGAAGCTTTCTTT. Its translation is CATRPSGEGMNTEAFF.

This clonotype came up a few times. V is TRBV7-9 and J is TRBJ1-5; D uncertain. Germline CDR1 and CDR2: SEHNR and FQNEAQ (reference sequence). The CDR3 totals 12 residues. The ends were cut back, 1 base at V and 6 bases at J, with 4 bases in the middle. The CDR3 nucleotides read TGTGCCAGCAGCTTAGAAACTCAGCCCCAGCATTTT. Translated: CASSLETQPQHF.

The chain has TRBV10-3 and TRBJ2-6, with D hard to call. The CDR3 is 15 amino acids. CDR1 ENHRY and CDR2 SYGVKD come from the germline V gene. V lost 2 bases to trimming and J lost 1 base, with 6 bases between them. This CDR3 is CAISERSSGANVLTF. In nucleotides, the CDR3 is TGTGCCATCAGTGAGCGGTCATCTGGGGCCAACGTCCTGACTTTC.

The chain couples TRBV6-2 or TRBV6-3 to TRBJ2-5; perhaps TRBD1 as D (5 bases). The CDR3 consists of 13 residues. Trimming took off 6 bases at V and 4 bases at J, with 12 bases between the two ends. Per the germline V gene, CDR1 is MNHEY and CDR2 is SVGEGT. For the CDR3, the DNA is TGTGCCAGCAGCTATTTGGGGCCAGAGACCCAGTACTTC. It codes for CASSYLGPETQYF.

This rearrangement joins TRBV11-1 to TRBJ1-5; D remains ambiguous. The CDR3 has 13 residues. Germline values: CDR1 SGHAT, CDR2 FQDESV (reference sequence). V was clipped by 3 bases and J by 7 bases, with 10 bases between them. The CDR3 DNA reads as TGTGCCAGCAGCTTTGTAGGCGGACAGCCCCAGCATTTT. It translates to CASSFVGGQPQHF. The entire variable domain, with the rest obtained from reference TRBV11-1 and TRBJ1-5, is as follows: EAEVAQSPRYKITEKSQAVAFWCDPISGHATLYWYRQILGQGPELLVQFQDESVVDDSQLPKDRFSAERLKGVDSTLKIQPAELGDSAMYLCASSFVGGQPQHFGDGTRLSIL.

This sequence joins TRBV4-1 and TRBJ1-2; no clear D. Germline loops: CDR1 MGHRA, CDR2 YSYEKL. The CDR3 is 13 amino acids. The V end lost 3 bases, the J end lost 8 bases, and 13 bases lay between the germline ends. The DNA for the CDR3 is TGCGCCAGCAGCCACCTACAGACCCAAGGCTACACCTTC. The encoded protein is CASSHLQTQGYTF.

A few counts support this clonotype. The chain uses TRBV12-3 or TRBV12-4 and TRBJ1-2; D may be TRBD1 (6 bases). The ends were cut back, 4 bases at V and 6 bases at J, with 12 bases in the middle. CDR3 length: 13 amino acids. As DNA, the CDR3 is TGTGCCAGCAGTTGGGGGCAGGAGAATGGCTACACCTTC. Protein sequence: CASSWGQENGYTF.

V and J are TRBV20-1 and TRBJ1-2; 12 nucleotides align to TRBD1. The CDR3 has 15 residues. Germline trimming cut 1 base from V and 5 bases from J; bases unmatched to any gene: 5. Per the germline V gene, CDR1 is DFQATT and CDR2 is SNEGSKA (reference sequence). The CDR3 coding sequence is TGCAGTGCTAGAGTTTGGGGACAGGGGGCTTATGGCTACACCTTC. This codes for CSARVWGQGAYGYTF.

This clonotype was picked up a small number of times. Germline is not matched at one junction end, which may reflect a read error. This rearrangement joins TRBV6-2 or TRBV6-3 to TRBJ1-1; TRBD1 is a possible D gene (6 bases). In germline, CDR1 is MNHEY, CDR2 SVGEGT. This CDR3 spans 13 amino acids. CDR3 loop: CASSGGLNAEAFF. The DNA for the CDR3 is TGTGCCAGCAGTGGGGGCCTGAACGCTGAAGCTTTCTTT.

This clonotype was seen only a few times. The chain uses TRBV12-3 or TRBV12-4 and TRBJ1-4; the D gene is possibly TRBD1 (5 bases). The V gene lost 6 bases and the J gene lost 7 bases, with 15 bases spanning the gap. The CDR3 is made up of 14 amino acids. This CDR3 is CASSPGAGLEKLFF. CDR3 DNA: TGTGCCAGCAGCCCTGGGGCAGGGCTTGAAAAACTGTTTTTT.

Only a few counts were recorded for this clonotype. This chain joins TRBV29-1 and TRBJ2-7; D may be TRBD1 or TRBD2 (6 bases each). Deletions cut 1 base from V and 2 bases from J, with 18 bases between. The V gene's germline CDR1 is SQVTM and CDR2 ANQGSEA. The CDR3 loop spans 16 amino acids. The CDR3 DNA follows: TGCAGCGTTGAAGGCAGGGGACGGGAGACGACCTACGAGCAGTACTTC. This gives the protein CSVEGRGRETTYEQYF.

This rearrangement joins TRBV2 to TRBJ2-1; D unclear. V was shortened by 0 bases and J by 15 bases, with 12 bases between the two germline ends. The CDR3 spans 12 residues. CDR1 is SNHLY, CDR2 FYNNEI, per germline. The CDR3 DNA follows: TGTGCCAGCAGTGAAGCGCCCCCAACCACGTTCTTC. It encodes CASSEAPPTTFF.

CDR3 sequence (DNA): TGTGCCAGCAGCTTCCGTGACGGGGCCGTCCCCCATGAGCAGTTCTTC. Protein product: CASSFRDGAVPHEQFF. The chain joins TRBV11-2 to TRBJ2-1; either TRBD1 or TRBD2 may fit D (5 bases each). V lost 3 bases and J lost 8, with 20 bases in between. CDR1 SGHAT and CDR2 FQNNGV come from the germline V gene. The CDR3 runs to 16 residues.

The CDR3 DNA reads as TGTGCCAGCAGCGTGGCGGTCGGGGCAGGGACCCAGTACTTC. Translating it yields CASSVAVGAGTQYF. The chain couples TRBV7-6 to TRBJ2-5; D possibly uses TRBD1 or TRBD2 (5 bases each). The V gene's germline CDR1 is SGHVS and CDR2 FNYEAQ. There are 14 residues in the CDR3. With 5 bases removed from V and 7 bases from J, the gap between germline ends came to 17 bases.

This rearrangement joins TRBV6-6 to TRBJ2-1; 15 bases align to TRBD2. With 5 bases clipped from V and 3 bases from J, the junction kept 11 bases outside the gene matches. The CDR3 spans 19 residues. Germline CDR1 is MNHNY and CDR2 is SVGAGI (reference sequence). The CDR3 coding sequence is TGTGCCAGCAGTGAGGGGAGGACTAGCGGGAGGGCCAGCTACAATGAGCAGTTCTTC. Protein: CASSEGRTSGRASYNEQFF.

This clonotype was observed a few times. This sequence joins TRBV19 and TRBJ2-1; possibly TRBD2 for D (7 bases). V was pared by 3 bases and J by 0 bases, with 12 bases between. This CDR3 has 16 residues. Germline V gives CDR1 LNHDA, CDR2 SQIVND (reference sequence). The CDR3 nucleotides read TGTGCCAGTAGTATGGGAGGGGGGAGCTCCTACAATGAGCAGTTCTTC. The encoded protein is CASSMGGGSSYNEQFF. Based on the CDR3 plus reference TRBV19 and TRBJ2-1, the full variable domain is DGGITQSPKYLFRKEGQNVTLSCEQNLNHDAMYWYRQDPGQGLRLIYYSQIVNDFQKGDIAEGYSVSREKKESFPLTVTSAQKNPTAFYLCASSMGGGSSYNEQFFGPGTRLTVL.

The chain has TRBV7-6 and TRBJ2-1, with D possibly TRBD1 on 6 matching bases. The CDR3 length is 11 residues. Germline V gene sequence: CDR1 SGHVS, CDR2 FNYEAQ. V lost 8 bases and J 9 bases, leaving 11 bases between the germline ends. DNA for the CDR3: TGTGCCAGCGCGGCAGGGGCTGAGCAGTTCTTC. Amino acids: CASAAGAEQFF. Filled out from reference TRBV7-6 and TRBJ2-1, the complete variable domain reads GAGVSQSPRYKVTKRGQDVALRCDPISGHVSLYWYRQALGQGPEFLTYFNYEAQQDKSGLPNDRFSAERPEGSISTLTIQRTEQRDSAMYRCASAAGAEQFFGPGTRLTVL.

V is TRBV20-1 and J is TRBJ2-3; D gene uncertain. V gave up 7 bases and J gave up 5 bases, with 10 bases separating them. Germline CDR1 is DFQATT and CDR2 is SNEGSKA (reference sequence). This CDR3 has 11 residues. The CDR3 loop reads CSELTGDTQYF. As DNA, the CDR3 is TGCAGTGAACTAACTGGAGATACGCAGTATTTT.

The V call is TRBV2, the J call TRBJ2-3, with a possible D match to TRBD2 (6 bases). This CDR3 is built from 15 residues. Germline CDR1 and CDR2: SNHLY and FYNNEI. V was trimmed by 5 bases and J by 4 bases, leaving 16 bases between them. The CDR3 region has the DNA TGTGCCAGCAGTCGGGAACGGGAGAGCGCAGATACGCAGTATTTT. Protein sequence: CASSRERESADTQYF.

The sample holds a few counts of this clonotype. The chain employs TRBV6-1 and TRBJ1-2, with 8 bases that match TRBD1. The V gene end was trimmed by 10 bases and the J gene end by 3 bases; junction bases not matched to a gene: 7. CDR1 and CDR2 from the germline V gene are MNHNS and SASEGT. CDR3 length: 13 residues. As DNA, the CDR3 is TGTGCCACCCACCAGGGGGCTTACTATGGCTACACCTTC. Protein product: CATHQGAYYGYTF.

The chain carries TRBV19 and TRBJ2-3, with TRBD1 as a possible D gene (6 bases). Trimming took off 5 bases at V and 2 bases at J, with 17 bases between the two ends. CDR1 LNHDA and CDR2 SQIVND come from the germline V gene (reference sequence). The length of the CDR3 is 16 residues. CDR3 nucleotides: TGTGCCAGTAGTCCCTTTGGGGGCTTTACCACAGATACGCAGTATTTT. This sequence encodes CASSPFGGFTTDTQYF.

This sequence joins TRBV20-1 and TRBJ1-5; D is perhaps TRBD1 (6 bases). Between the trimmed V and J ends, which lost 4 bases and 1 base, there was a span of 8 bases. The CDR3 is made up of 13 amino acids. Germline CDR1 reads DFQATT; CDR2 reads SNEGSKA (reference sequence). In nucleotides, the CDR3 is TGCAGTGCTATCGGACAGAGCAATCAGCCCCAGCATTTT. Translated: CSAIGQSNQPQHF.